This T cell receptor beta chain was sequenced in a study of CD8 T cells in Susac syndrome. Study context: Active disease was present in more than 5 of the sequenced Susac syndrome patients, whereas about 8 of them were in remission.

RNA amounts of about 0.5 to 1 ug underwent reverse transcription with random hexamers. immunoSEQ multiplex PCR amplified TCR beta CDR3 across 54 Vbeta, 13 Jbeta. TCRdb reanalysed the immunoSEQ multiplex PCR reads using MiXCR and keeps one entry per CDR3 protein. The profile shows 80,000 or so distinct CDR3 sequences, approximately 93% of them singletons. This CDR3 has 17 residues. This chain links TRBV21-1 with TRBJ1-2; the table gives TRBD1 as D, unverified against the DNA. TRBV21-1 is listed as a pseudogene. The sequenced sample was CD8+ T cells from PBMCs. The receptor was derived from a human donor with Susac syndrome. The CDR3 loop reads CASSKERAGTMDYGYTF. In DNA, the CDR3 is TGTGCCAGCAGCAAAGAACGAGCAGGGACGATGGACTATGGCTACACCTTC.